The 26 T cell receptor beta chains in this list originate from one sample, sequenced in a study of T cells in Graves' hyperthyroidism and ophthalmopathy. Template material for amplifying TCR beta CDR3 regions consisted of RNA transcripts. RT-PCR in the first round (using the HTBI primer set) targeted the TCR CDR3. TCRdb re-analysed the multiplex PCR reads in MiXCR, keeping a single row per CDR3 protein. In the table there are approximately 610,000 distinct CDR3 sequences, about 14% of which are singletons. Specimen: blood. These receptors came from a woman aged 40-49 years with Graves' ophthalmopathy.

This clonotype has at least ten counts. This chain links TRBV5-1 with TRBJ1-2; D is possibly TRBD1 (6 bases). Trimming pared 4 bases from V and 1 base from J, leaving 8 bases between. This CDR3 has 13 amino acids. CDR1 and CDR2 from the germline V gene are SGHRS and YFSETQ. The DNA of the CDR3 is TGCGCCAGCAGCGCAGGGGTTAACTATGGCTACACCTTC. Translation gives CASSAGVNYGYTF.

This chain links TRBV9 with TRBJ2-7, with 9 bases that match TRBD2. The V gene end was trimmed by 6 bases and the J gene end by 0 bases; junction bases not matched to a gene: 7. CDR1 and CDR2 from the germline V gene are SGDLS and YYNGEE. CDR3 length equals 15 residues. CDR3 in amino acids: CASNPGREGSYEQYF. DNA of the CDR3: TGTGCCAGCAACCCGGGGCGGGAGGGCTCCTACGAGCAGTACTTC.

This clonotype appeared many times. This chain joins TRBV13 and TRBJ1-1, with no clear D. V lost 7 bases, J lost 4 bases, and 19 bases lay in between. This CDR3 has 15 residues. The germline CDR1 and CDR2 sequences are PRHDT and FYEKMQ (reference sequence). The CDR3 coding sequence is TGTGCCAGCACCGATTCTACTTCCGCTAGCACTGAAGCTTTCTTT. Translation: CASTDSTSASTEAFF.

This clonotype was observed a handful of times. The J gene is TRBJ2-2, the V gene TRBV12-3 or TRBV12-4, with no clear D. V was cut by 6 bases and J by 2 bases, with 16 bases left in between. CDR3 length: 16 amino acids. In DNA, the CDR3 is TGTGCCAGCAGCTTCGCCCCGGCCGGAAACACCGGGGAGCTGTTTTTT. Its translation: CASSFAPAGNTGELFF.

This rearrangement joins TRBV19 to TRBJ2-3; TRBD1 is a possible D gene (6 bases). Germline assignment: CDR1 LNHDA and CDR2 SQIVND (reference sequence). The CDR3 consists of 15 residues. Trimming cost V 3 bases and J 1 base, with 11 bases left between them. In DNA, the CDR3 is TGTGCCAGTAGTATCGGGTCAGGGGGCACAGATACGCAGTATTTT. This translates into CASSIGSGGTDTQYF.

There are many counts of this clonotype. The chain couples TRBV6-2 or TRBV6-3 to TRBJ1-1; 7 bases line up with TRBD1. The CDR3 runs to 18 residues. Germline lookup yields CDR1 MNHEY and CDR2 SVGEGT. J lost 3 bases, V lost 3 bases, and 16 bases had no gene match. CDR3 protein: CASSYSPGTANGDTEAFF. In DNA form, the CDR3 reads TGTGCCAGCAGTTATAGCCCCGGGACAGCGAACGGAGACACTGAAGCTTTCTTT.

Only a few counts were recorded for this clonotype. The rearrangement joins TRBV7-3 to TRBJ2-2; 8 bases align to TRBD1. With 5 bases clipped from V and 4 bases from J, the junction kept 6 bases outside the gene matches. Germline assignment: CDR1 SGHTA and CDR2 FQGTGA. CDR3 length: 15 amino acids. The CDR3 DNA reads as TGTGCCAGCAGCCCTCCAGGGGGCGGCACCGGGGAGCTGTTTTTT. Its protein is CASSPPGGGTGELFF.

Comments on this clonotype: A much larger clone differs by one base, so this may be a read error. CDR3 region: CASSITYRGGSSGNTIYF. As DNA, the CDR3 is TGTGCCAGCAGCATTACCTACAGGGGTGGAAGCTCTGGAAACACCATATATTTT. The chain is built from TRBV6-2 or TRBV6-3 and TRBJ1-3; 7 bases are a match to TRBD1. CDR3 size: 18 residues. The ends lost 6 bases at V and 0 bases at J; junction bases unmatched: 14. The germline V gene encodes CDR1 MNHEY and CDR2 SVGEGT.

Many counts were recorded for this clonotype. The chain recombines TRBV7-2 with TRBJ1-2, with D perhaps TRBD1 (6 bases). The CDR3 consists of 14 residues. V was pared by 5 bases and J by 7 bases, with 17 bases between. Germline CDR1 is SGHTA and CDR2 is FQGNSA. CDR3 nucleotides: TGTGCCAGCAGCACGGAGCAGGGGATAAGTGGCTACACCTTC. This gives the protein CASSTEQGISGYTF.

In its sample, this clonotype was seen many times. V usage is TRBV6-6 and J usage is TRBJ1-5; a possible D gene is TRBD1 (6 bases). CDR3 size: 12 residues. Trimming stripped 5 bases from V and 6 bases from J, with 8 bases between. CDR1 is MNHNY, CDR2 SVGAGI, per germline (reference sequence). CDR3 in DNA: TGTGCCAGCAGTAGGGACACTCAGCCCCAGCATTTT. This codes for CASSRDTQPQHF.

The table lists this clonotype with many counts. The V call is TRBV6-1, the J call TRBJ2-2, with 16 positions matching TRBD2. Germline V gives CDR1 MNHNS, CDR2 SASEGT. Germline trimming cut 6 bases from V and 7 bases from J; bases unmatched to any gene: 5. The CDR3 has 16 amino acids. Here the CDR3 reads CASRSGTSGRGGELFF. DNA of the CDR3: TGTGCCAGCAGATCCGGGACTAGCGGGAGGGGCGGGGAGCTGTTTTTT.

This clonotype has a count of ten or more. For the CDR3, the DNA is TGTGCCAGTAGAGGACAGGGCTCCGAGCAGTACTTC. Translation: CASRGQGSEQYF. The V call is TRBV19, the J call TRBJ2-7, with 8 bases matching TRBD1. The CDR3 spans 12 residues. CDR1 and CDR2 from the germline V gene are LNHDA and SQIVND (reference sequence). The ends lost 6 bases at V and 6 bases at J; junction bases unmatched: 4.

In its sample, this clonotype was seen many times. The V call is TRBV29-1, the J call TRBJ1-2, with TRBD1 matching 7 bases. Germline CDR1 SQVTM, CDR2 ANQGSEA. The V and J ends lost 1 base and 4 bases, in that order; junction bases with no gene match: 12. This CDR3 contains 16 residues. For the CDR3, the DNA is TGCAGCGTTGAAGTAAAAGGGGGCGCGGTCCGCTATGGCTACACCTTC. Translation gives CSVEVKGGAVRYGYTF.

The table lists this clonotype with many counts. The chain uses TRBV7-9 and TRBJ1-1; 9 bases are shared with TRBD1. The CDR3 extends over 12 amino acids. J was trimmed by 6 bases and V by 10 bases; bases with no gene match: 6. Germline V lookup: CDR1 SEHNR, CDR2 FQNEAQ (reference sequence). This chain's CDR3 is CATGTGFPEAFF. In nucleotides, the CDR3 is TGTGCCACCGGGACAGGGTTTCCTGAAGCTTTCTTT.

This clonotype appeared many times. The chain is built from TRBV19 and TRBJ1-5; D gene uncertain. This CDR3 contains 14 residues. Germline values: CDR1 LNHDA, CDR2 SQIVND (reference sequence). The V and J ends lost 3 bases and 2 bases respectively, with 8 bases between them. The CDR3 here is CASSILGGNQPQHF. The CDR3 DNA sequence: TGTGCCAGTAGTATTCTCGGCGGCAATCAGCCCCAGCATTTT.

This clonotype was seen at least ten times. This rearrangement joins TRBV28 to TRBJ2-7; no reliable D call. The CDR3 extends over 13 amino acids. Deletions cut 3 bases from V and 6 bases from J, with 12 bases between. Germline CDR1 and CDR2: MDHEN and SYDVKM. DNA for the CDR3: TGTGCCAGCAGTTTCAGGTTCCCACCCGAGCAGTACTTC. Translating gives CASSFRFPPEQYF.

The CDR3 region has the DNA TGTGCCAGCAGCTTATGGGTAGCGGGAAACACCGGGGAGCTGTTTTTT. This encodes CASSLWVAGNTGELFF. V gene TRBV11-1 combines with J gene TRBJ2-2, with TRBD2 matching 8 bases. V dropped 2 bases and J dropped 2; count of bases not matched to a gene: 4. CDR1 SGHAT and CDR2 FQDESV come from the germline V gene (reference sequence). The CDR3 is made up of 16 amino acids.

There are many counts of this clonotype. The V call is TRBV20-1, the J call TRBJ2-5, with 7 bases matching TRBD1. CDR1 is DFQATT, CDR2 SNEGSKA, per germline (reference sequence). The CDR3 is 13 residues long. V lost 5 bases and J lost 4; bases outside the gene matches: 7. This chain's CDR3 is CSADQGVGETQYF. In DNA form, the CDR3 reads TGCAGTGCTGACCAGGGGGTGGGAGAGACCCAGTACTTC.

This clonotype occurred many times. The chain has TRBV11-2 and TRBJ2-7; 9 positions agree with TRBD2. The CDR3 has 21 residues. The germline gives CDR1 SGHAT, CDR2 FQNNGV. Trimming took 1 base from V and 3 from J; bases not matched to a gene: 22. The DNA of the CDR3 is TGTGCCAGCAGCTTAGTTCAAGATAGGAAGGGGGGTAGCGGGAGATTCTACGAGCAGTACTTC. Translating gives CASSLVQDRKGGSGRFYEQYF.

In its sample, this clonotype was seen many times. The CDR3 is CASTERGDRVPYEQYF. The CDR3 DNA reads as TGTGCCAGCACCGAGAGGGGGGACAGGGTGCCCTACGAGCAGTACTTC. The chain combines TRBV6-1 with TRBJ2-7; 9 bases map to TRBD1. The CDR3 runs to 16 residues. Germline CDR1 MNHNS, CDR2 SASEGT. The V segment lost 7 bases and the J segment 2 bases; nucleotides outside the gene matches: 12.

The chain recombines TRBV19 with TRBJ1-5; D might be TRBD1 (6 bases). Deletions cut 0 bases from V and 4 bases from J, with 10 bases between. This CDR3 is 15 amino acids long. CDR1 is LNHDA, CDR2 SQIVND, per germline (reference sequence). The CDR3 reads CASSIEWTENQPQHF. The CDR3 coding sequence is TGTGCCAGTAGTATAGAGTGGACAGAAAATCAGCCCCAGCATTTT.

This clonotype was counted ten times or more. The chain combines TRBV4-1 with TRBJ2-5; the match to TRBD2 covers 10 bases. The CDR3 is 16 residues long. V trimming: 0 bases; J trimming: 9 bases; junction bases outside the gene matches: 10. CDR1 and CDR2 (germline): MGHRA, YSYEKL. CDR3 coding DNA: TGCGCCAGCAGCCAAGAGCCTAGCGGGAGACCAAGGCCCCAGTACTTC. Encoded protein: CASSQEPSGRPRPQYF.

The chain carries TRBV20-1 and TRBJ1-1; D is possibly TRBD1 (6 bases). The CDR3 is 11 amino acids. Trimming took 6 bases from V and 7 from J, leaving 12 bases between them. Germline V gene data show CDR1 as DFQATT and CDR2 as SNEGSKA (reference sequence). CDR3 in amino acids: CSALRGIEAFF. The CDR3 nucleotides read TGCAGTGCCCTCAGGGGAATTGAAGCTTTCTTT.

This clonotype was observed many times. In nucleotides, the CDR3 is TGTGCCAGCAGCCACCGGGAGGGTTTCACCGGGGAGCTGTTTTTT. The encoded protein is CASSHREGFTGELFF. V is TRBV6-2 or TRBV6-3 and J is TRBJ2-2; 8 positions match TRBD2. J gave up 4 bases and V 6 bases, and 7 bases lay outside the gene matches. CDR1 is MNHEY, CDR2 SVGEGT, per germline. The CDR3 consists of 15 residues.

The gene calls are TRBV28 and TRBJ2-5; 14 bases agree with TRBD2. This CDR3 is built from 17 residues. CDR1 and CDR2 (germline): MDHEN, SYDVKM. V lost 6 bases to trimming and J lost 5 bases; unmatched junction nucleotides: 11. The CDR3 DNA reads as TGTGCCAGCAGGATTGGGACTAGCGGGAGTTGGTATGAGACCCAGTACTTC. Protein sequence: CASRIGTSGSWYETQYF. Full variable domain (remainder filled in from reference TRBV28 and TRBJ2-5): DVKVTQSSRYLVKRTGEKVFLECVQDMDHENMFWYRQDPGLGLRLIYFSYDVKMKEKGDIPEGYSVSREKKERFSLILESASTNQTSMYLCASRIGTSGSWYETQYFGPGTRLLVL.

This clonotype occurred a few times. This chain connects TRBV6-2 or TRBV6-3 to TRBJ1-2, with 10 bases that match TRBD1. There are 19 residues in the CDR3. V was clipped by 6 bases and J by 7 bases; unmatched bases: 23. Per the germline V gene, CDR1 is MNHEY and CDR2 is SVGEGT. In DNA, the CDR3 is TGTGCCAGCAGGCCTACTTCCTGGACAGGGGGTTCAGGCGTGCGTGGCTACACCTTC. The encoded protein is CASRPTSWTGGSGVRGYTF.